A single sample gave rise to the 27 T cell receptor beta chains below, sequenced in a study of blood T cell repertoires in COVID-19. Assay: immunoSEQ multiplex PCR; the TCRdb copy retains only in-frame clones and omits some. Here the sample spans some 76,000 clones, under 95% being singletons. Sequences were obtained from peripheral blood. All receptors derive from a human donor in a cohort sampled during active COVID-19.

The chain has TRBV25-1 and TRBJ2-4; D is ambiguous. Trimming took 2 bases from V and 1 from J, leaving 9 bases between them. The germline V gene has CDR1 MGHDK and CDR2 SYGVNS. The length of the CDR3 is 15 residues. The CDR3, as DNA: TGTGCCAGCAGTGAACATCATCCCGCCAAAAACATTCAGTACTTC. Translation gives CASSEHHPAKNIQYF.

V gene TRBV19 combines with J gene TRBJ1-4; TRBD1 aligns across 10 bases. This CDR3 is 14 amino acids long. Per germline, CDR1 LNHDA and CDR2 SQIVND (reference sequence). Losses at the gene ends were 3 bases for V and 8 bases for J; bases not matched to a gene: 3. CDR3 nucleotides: TGTGCCAGTAGTATGTGGGGACAGGGGGAAAAACTGTTTTTT. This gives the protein CASSMWGQGEKLFF.

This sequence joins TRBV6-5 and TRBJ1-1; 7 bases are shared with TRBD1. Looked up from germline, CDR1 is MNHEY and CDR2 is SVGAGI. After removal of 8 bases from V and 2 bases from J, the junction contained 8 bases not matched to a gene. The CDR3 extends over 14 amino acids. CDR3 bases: TGTGCCAGCCGCAAGGACAGGCCCAACACTGAAGCTTTCTTT. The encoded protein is CASRKDRPNTEAFF.

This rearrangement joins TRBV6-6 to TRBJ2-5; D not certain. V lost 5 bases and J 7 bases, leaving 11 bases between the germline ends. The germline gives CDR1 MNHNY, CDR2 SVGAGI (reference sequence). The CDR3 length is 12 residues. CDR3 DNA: TGTGCCAGCAGTCCGACTTTGGCGACCCAGTACTTC. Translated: CASSPTLATQYF.

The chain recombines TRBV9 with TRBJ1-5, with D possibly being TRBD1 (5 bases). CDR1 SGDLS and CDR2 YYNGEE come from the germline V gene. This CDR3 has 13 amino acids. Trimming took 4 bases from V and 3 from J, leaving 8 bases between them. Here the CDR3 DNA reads TGTGCCAGCAGCCCAGGGTACAATCAGCCCCAGCATTTT. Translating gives CASSPGYNQPQHF.

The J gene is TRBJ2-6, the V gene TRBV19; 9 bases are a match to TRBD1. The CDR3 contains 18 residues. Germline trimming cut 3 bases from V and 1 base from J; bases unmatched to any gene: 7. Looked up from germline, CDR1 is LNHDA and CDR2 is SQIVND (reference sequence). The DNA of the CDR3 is TGTGCCAGTAGTATGGCCCGGACAGGGGCGTCTGGGGCCAACGTCCTGACTTTC. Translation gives CASSMARTGASGANVLTF.

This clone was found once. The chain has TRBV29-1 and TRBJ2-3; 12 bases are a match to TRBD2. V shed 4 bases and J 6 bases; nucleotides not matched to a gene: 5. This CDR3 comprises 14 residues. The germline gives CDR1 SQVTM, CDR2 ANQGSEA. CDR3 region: CSVVVTSGGDTQYF. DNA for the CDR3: TGCAGCGTTGTGGTTACTAGCGGGGGGGATACGCAGTATTTT.

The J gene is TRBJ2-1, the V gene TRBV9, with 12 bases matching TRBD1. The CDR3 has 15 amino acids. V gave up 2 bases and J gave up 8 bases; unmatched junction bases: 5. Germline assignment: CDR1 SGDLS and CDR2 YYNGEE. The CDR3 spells CASSVLGTGGHEQFF. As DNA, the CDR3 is TGTGCCAGCAGCGTTTTAGGGACAGGGGGCCATGAGCAGTTCTTC.

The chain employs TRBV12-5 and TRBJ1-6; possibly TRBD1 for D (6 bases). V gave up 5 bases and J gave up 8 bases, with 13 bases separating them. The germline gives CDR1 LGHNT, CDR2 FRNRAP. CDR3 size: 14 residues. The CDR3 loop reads CASGLQGSDSPLHF. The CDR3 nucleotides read TGTGCTAGTGGTCTCCAGGGGTCGGATTCACCCCTCCACTTT.

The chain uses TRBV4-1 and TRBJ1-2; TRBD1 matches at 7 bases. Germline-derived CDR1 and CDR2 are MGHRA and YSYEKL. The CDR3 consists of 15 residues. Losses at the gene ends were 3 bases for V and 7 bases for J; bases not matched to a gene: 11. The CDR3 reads CASSQLSSPGGGYTF. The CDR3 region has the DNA TGCGCCAGCAGCCAGTTGAGTAGCCCAGGGGGTGGCTACACCTTC.

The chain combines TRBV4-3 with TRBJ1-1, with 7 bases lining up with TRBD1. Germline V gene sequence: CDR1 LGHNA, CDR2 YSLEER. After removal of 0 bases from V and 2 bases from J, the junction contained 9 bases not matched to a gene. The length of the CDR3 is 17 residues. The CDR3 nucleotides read TGCGCCAGCAGCCAAGAAGGGCCAGGGGGGATCAACACTGAAGCTTTCTTT. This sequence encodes CASSQEGPGGINTEAFF.

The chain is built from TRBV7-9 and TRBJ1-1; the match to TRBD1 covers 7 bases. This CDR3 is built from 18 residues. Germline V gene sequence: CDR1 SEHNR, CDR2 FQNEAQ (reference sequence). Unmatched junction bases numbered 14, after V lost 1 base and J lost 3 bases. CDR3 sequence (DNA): TGTGCCAGCAGCTTAGAGGGGCAGGGGGACGAGTGGGACACTGAAGCTTTCTTT. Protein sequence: CASSLEGQGDEWDTEAFF.

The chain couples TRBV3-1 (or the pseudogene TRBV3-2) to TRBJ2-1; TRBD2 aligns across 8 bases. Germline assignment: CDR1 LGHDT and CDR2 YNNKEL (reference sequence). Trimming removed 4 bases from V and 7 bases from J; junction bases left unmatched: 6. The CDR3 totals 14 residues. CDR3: CASSRRGGDNEQFF. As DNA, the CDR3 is TGTGCCAGCAGCCGCCGGGGGGGGGATAATGAGCAGTTCTTC.

CDR3 region: CASSLTPNTEAFF. In DNA, the CDR3 is TGTGCCAGCAGCCTCACACCGAACACTGAAGCTTTCTTT. The chain joins TRBV13 to TRBJ1-1, with unresolved D. This CDR3 region has 13 residues. Per germline, CDR1 PRHDT and CDR2 FYEKMQ (reference sequence). The ends were cut back, 5 bases at V and 1 base at J, with 8 bases in the middle. Combining the CDR3 with reference TRBV13 and TRBJ1-1 gives the whole variable domain AAGVIQSPRHLIKEKRETATLKCYPIPRHDTVYWYQQGPGQDPQFLISFYEKMQSDKGSIPDRFSAQQFSDYHSELNMSSLELGDSALYFCASSLTPNTEAFFGQGTRLTVV.

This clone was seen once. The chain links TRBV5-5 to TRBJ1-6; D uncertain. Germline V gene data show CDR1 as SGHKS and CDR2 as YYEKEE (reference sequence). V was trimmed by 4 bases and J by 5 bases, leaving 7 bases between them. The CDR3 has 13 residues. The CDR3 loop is CASSREDNSPLHF. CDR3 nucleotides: TGTGCCAGCAGCAGAGAGGATAATTCACCCCTCCACTTT. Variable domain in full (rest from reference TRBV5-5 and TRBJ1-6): DAGVTQSPTHLIKTRGQQVTLRCSPISGHKSVSWYQQVLGQGPQFIFQYYEKEERGRGNFPDRFSARQFPNYSSELNVNALLLGDSALYLCASSREDNSPLHFGNGTRLTVT.

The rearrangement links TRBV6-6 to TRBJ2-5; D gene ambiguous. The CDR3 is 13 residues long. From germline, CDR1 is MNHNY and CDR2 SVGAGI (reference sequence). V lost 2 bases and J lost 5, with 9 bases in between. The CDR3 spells CASSYGRPETQYF. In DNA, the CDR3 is TGTGCCAGCAGTTACGGGCGTCCGGAGACCCAGTACTTC.

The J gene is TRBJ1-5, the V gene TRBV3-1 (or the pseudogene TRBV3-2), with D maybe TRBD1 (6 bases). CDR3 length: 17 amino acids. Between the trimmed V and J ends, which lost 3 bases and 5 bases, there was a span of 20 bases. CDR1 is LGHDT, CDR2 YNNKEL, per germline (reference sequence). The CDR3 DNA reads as TGTGCCAGCAGCCAGGGTGGTTCCACAGGGTCGCATCAGCCCCAGCATTTT. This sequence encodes CASSQGGSTGSHQPQHF.

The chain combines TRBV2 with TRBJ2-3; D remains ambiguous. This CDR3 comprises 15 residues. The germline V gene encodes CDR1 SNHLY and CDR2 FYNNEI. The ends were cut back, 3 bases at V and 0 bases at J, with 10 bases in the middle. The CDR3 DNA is TGTGCCAGCAGTGATCGACCGACTAGCACAGATACGCAGTATTTT. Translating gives CASSDRPTSTDTQYF.

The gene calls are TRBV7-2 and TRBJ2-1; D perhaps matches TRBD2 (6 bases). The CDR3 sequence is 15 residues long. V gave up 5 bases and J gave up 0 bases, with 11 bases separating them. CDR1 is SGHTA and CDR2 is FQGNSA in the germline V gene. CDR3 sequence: CASSSRGSSYNEQFF. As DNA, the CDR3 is TGTGCCAGCAGCAGCCGGGGGAGCTCCTACAATGAGCAGTTCTTC.

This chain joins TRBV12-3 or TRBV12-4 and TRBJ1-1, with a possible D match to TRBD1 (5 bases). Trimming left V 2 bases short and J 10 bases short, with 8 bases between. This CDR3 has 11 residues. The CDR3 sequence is CASSLYRRAFF. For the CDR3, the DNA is TGTGCCAGCAGTTTATACAGGAGAGCTTTCTTT.

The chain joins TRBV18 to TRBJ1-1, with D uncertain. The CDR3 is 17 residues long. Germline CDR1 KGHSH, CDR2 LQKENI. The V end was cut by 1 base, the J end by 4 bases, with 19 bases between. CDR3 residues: CASSPRRGFGSSTEAFF. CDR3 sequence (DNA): TGTGCCAGCTCACCACGACGGGGATTTGGGTCTAGCACTGAAGCTTTCTTT.

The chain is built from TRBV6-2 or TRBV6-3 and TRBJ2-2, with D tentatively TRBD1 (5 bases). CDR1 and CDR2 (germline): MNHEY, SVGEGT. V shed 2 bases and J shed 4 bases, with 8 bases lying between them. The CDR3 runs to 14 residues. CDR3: CASSYLTVTGELFF. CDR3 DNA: TGTGCCAGCAGTTACCTGACAGTCACCGGGGAGCTGTTTTTT.

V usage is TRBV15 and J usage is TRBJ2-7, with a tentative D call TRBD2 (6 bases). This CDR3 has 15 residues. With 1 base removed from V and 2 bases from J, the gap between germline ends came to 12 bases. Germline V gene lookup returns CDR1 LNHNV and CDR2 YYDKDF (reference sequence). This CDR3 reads CATSRGGGEAYEQYF. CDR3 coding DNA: TGTGCCACCAGCAGAGGGGGCGGGGAAGCCTACGAGCAGTACTTC.

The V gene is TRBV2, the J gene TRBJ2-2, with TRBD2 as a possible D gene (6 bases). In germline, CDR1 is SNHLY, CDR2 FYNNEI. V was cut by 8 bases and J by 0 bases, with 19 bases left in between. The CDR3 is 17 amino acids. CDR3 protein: CASHEAGGGPNTGELFF. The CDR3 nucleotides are TGTGCCAGCCACGAGGCCGGAGGAGGGCCGAACACCGGGGAGCTGTTTTTT.

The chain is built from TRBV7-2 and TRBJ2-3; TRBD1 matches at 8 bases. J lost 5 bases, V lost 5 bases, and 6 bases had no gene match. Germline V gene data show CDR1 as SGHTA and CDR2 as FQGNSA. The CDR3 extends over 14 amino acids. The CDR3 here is CASSPGGGIDTQYF. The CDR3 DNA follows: TGTGCCAGCAGCCCAGGGGGCGGAATAGATACGCAGTATTTT.

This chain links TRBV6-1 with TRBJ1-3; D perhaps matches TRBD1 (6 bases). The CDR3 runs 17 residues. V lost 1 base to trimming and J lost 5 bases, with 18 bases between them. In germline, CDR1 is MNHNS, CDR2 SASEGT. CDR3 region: CASSEGGTRTARNTIYF. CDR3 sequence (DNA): TGTGCCAGCAGTGAAGGGGGCACAAGGACAGCGCGAAACACCATATATTTT.

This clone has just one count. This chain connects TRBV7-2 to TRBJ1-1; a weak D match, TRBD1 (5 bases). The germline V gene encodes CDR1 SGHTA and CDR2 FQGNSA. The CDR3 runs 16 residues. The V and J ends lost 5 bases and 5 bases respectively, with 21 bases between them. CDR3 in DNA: TGTGCCAGCAGCCCCGGGGGGATACTAAAGGGGACTGAAGCTTTCTTT. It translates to CASSPGGILKGTEAFF.